This T cell receptor beta chain was sequenced during a study of blood T cell repertoires in COVID-19. CDR3 length: 18 residues. Germline assignment: CDR1 KGHDR and CDR2 SFDVKD. Trimming pared 4 bases from V and 2 bases from J, leaving 17 bases between. Sequenced by immunoSEQ multiplex PCR; TCRdb stores in-frame clones only, minus some. The sample holds roughly 320,000 clones; about nine tenths are singletons and the top ten take about 4.1%. Two consecutive negative NP/OP PCR tests, clearance, or resolved symptoms defined Cohort 3 recovery. The J gene is TRBJ2-6, the V gene TRBV24-1; possible D gene TRBD2, 5 bases. The sample taken for sequencing was PBMCs or T cells enriched from blood (not recorded which). The TCR originated in a young man who had recovered from COVID-19. The CDR3 DNA is TGTGCCACCAGTGACCCGACACATTGGAGGCCTGGGGCCAACGTCCTGACTTTC. Amino acid sequence: CATSDPTHWRPGANVLTF.